This TCR beta chain appears in the sequencing data of a study of blood T cell repertoires in COVID-19. Using immunoSEQ multiplex PCR, the repertoire was profiled, and TCRdb retains in-frame clones only, with some absent. The sample includes almost 95,000 clones, roughly 84% seen only once; the top ten take approximately 6.5%. This CDR3 has 14 residues. Germline CDR1 reads SNHLY; CDR2 reads FYNNEI. With 6 bases clipped from V and 0 bases from J, the junction kept 5 bases outside the gene matches. The source material was peripheral blood. The chain employs TRBV2 and TRBJ2-7; TRBD1 agrees at 7 bases. The clonotype originates from a man aged 55 to 70 with acute or convalescent COVID-19. The CDR3 sequence: CASRGQLNSYEQYF. The CDR3 DNA follows: TGTGCCAGCAGGGGACAGCTAAACTCCTACGAGCAGTACTTC.